What follows are 5 T cell receptor beta chains derived from one specimen sequenced in a study of glioma-infiltrating T cells. Using RNA template, CDR3s of TCR alpha and beta were amplified with iRepertoire arm-PCR. From the multiplex PCR reads, TCRdb called clonotypes with MiXCR, one entry per CDR3 protein. The sample has 300,000 to 400,000 distinct CDR3 sequences; 41% are singletons. Material for sequencing was glioma tissue, nonneoplastic brain tissue, or PBMCs (not recorded which). These receptors came from a human donor with low-grade glioma or glioblastoma, undergoing nonglioma brain surgery, or in good health (not recorded which).

V gene TRBV11-2 combines with J gene TRBJ2-7; 7 positions match TRBD2. Germline CDR1 is SGHAT and CDR2 is FQNNGV. V shed 5 bases and J 3 bases; nucleotides not matched to a gene: 7. The CDR3 totals 14 residues. In DNA, the CDR3 is TGTGCCAGCAGCCCGACTAGCATAGTCTACGAGCAGTACTTC. It is translated as CASSPTSIVYEQYF. Combining the CDR3 with reference TRBV11-2 and TRBJ2-7 gives the whole variable domain EAGVAQSPRYKIIEKRQSVAFWCNPISGHATLYWYQQILGQGPKLLIQFQNNGVVDDSQLPKDRFSAERLKGVDSTLKIQPAKLEDSAVYLCASSPTSIVYEQYFGPGTRLTVT.

The chain joins TRBV28 to TRBJ1-3; D gene unclear. Germline-derived CDR1 and CDR2 are MDHEN and SYDVKM. Trimming cost V 8 bases and J 8 bases, with 10 bases left between them. The CDR3 consists of 11 residues. The CDR3 loop is CASYSHDTIYF. The CDR3 nucleotides are TGTGCCAGCTACTCTCACGACACCATATATTTT.

This clonotype was found many times. This chain links TRBV5-4 with TRBJ1-1; no definite D call. The germline gives CDR1 SGHNT, CDR2 YYREEE (reference sequence). V lost 4 bases to trimming and J lost 1 base, with 8 bases between them. The CDR3 loop spans 13 amino acids. CDR3 region: CASSLDWNTEAFF. The CDR3 region has the DNA TGTGCCAGCAGCCTCGACTGGAACACTGAAGCTTTCTTT. The complete variable domain, with remaining parts taken from reference TRBV5-4 and TRBJ1-1, reads ETGVTQSPTHLIKTRGQQVTLRCSSQSGHNTVSWYQQALGQGPQFIFQYYREEENGRGNFPPRFSGLQFPNYSSELNVNALELDDSALYLCASSLDWNTEAFFGQGTRLTVV.

There are a few counts of this clonotype. The chain is built from TRBV20-1 and TRBJ2-7; tentative D call: TRBD2 (6 bases). The CDR3 spans 14 residues. V lost 6 bases, J lost 0 bases, and 15 bases lay in between. Germline CDR1 is DFQATT and CDR2 is SNEGSKA (reference sequence). As DNA, the CDR3 is TGCAGTGCGCGCCGGGACTCCCTCTCCTACGAGCAGTACTTC. Its protein product is CSARRDSLSYEQYF.

This clonotype has a handful of counts. The V and J genes are TRBV6-1 and TRBJ1-1, with 7 bases matching TRBD1. Per germline, CDR1 MNHNS and CDR2 SASEGT. The V segment lost 0 bases and the J segment 5 bases; nucleotides outside the gene matches: 12. The CDR3 loop spans 17 amino acids. For the CDR3, the DNA is TGTGCCAGCAGTGAAGCCTATCTCCGGACAGGTGGAACTGAAGCTTTCTTT. It encodes CASSEAYLRTGGTEAFF.